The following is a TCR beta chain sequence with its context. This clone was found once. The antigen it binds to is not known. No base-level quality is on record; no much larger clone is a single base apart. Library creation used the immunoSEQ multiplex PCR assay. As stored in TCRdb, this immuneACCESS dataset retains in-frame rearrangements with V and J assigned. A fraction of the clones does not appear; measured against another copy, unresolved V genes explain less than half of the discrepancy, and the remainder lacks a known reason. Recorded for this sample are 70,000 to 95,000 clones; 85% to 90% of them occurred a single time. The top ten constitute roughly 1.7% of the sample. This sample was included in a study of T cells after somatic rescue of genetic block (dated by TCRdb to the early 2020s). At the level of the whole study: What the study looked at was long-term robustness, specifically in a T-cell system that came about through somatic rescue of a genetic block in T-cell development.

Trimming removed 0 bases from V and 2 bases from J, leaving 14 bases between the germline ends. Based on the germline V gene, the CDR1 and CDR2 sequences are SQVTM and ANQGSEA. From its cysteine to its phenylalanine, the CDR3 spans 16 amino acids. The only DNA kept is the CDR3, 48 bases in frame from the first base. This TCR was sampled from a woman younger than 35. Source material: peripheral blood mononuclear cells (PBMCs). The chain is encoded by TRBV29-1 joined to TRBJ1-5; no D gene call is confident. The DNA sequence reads TGCAGCGTTGAAGAACGGGATCGACACTGCAATCAGCCCCAGCATTTT. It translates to CSVEERDRHCNQPQHF.